This T cell receptor (beta chain) was recorded in a study of cytomegalovirus exposure and HLA in healthy donors. Whole-study findings and limits: Later on, an analysis tied roughly 17,000 TCR beta sequences to HLA alleles at 0.05 false discovery rate.

Comments on this clone: The antigen is not known.

The germline V gene has CDR1 MDHEN and CDR2 SYDVKM. CDR3 length equals 13 residues. Trimming removed 8 bases at V and 7 bases at J, with 12 bases between. PCR primers comprised 60 Vbeta and 13 Jbeta primers. TCRdb keeps only in-frame clones here, not all; method: immunoSEQ multiplex PCR. The data hold approximately 190,000 clones, with roughly four fifths observed a single time. V is TRBV28 and J is TRBJ1-6; no reliable D call. This TCR was recovered from a woman between 18 and 29 years old in good health and CMV-seronegative. Sequencing was performed on PBMCs. DNA for the CDR3: TGTGCCAGCGCGTTCGGAGGCAATTCACCCCTCCACTTT. It encodes CASAFGGNSPLHF.